The 9 T cell receptor beta chains below all came from one sample that was sequenced in a study of identifying expanded T cells in peripheral blood. Generated by immunoSEQ multiplex PCR, the TCRdb table keeps only in-frame clones and is missing some. The repertoire holds roughly 100,000 clones, about nine tenths seen once, with roughly 3.8% in the top ten. Specimen: blood. These receptor sequences come from a person between 18 and 75 years old in good health.

The chain recombines TRBV27 with TRBJ1-3; D unclear. The CDR3 length is 15 residues. CDR1 is MNHEY, CDR2 SMNVEV, per germline (reference sequence). V dropped 6 bases and J dropped 3 bases, with 15 bases sitting between them. CDR3 sequence (DNA): TGTGCCAGCAGCTGGCGGGGTACCATTGGAAACACCATATATTTT. This translates into CASSWRGTIGNTIYF.

The V gene is TRBV5-1, the J gene TRBJ2-5; D unresolved. Trimming removed 2 bases from V and 2 bases from J, with 7 bases in between. Germline-derived CDR1 and CDR2 are SGHRS and YFSETQ. This CDR3 has 13 amino acids. The CDR3 sequence is CASSLELQETQYF. The CDR3 region has the DNA TGCGCCAGCAGCTTAGAACTGCAAGAGACCCAGTACTTC.

This chain connects TRBV28 to TRBJ2-3, with 12 bases fitting TRBD1. CDR1 and CDR2 from the germline V gene are MDHEN and SYDVKM. V dropped 5 bases and J dropped 7; count of bases not matched to a gene: 10. The CDR3 has 16 residues. The CDR3 region has the DNA TGTGCCAGCAGTCCCGGGACAGGGGGCTTGAGTTATACGCAGTATTTT. Amino acids: CASSPGTGGLSYTQYF.

CDR3: CASSYSQGGDEQFF. The CDR3 nucleotides read TGTGCCAGCAGTTACTCGCAGGGGGGCGATGAGCAGTTCTTC. V gene TRBV6-5 combines with J gene TRBJ2-1, with D possibly matching TRBD1 (7 bases). The V gene's germline CDR1 is MNHEY and CDR2 SVGAGI. The V end was cut by 0 bases, the J end by 8 bases, with 11 bases between. The CDR3 extends over 14 amino acids.

This chain connects TRBV7-2 to TRBJ1-1; D is uncertain. The germline V gene has CDR1 SGHTA and CDR2 FQGNSA. The CDR3 spans 14 residues. V lost 2 bases, J lost 0 bases, and 7 bases lay in between. CDR3 nucleotides: TGTGCCAGCAGCTTAAACAGCATGAACACTGAAGCTTTCTTT. Translated: CASSLNSMNTEAFF.

The genes are TRBV6-1 and TRBJ2-2, with D perhaps TRBD1 (6 bases). Germline assignment: CDR1 MNHNS and CDR2 SASEGT. The CDR3 runs 15 residues. V was trimmed by 6 bases and J by 2 bases, leaving 13 bases between them. Written as DNA, the CDR3 is TGTGCCAGCAGCCGGGACATAGGAAACACCGGGGAGCTGTTTTTT. It codes for CASSRDIGNTGELFF.

The chain is built from TRBV28 and TRBJ2-3; the match to TRBD1 covers 9 bases. CDR1 is MDHEN and CDR2 is SYDVKM in the germline V gene. V shed 6 bases and J 4 bases; nucleotides not matched to a gene: 23. The length of the CDR3 is 20 residues. In nucleotides, the CDR3 is TGTGCCAGCAGCTTCGATCCGGGACAGGGCTTAGGTTACGAGGCAGATACGCAGTATTTT. Its protein is CASSFDPGQGLGYEADTQYF.

This clone was observed a single time. This chain connects TRBV30 to TRBJ1-5; tentatively, D is TRBD1 (5 bases). This CDR3 contains 13 residues. V was shortened by 2 bases and J by 3 bases, with 8 bases between the two germline ends. CDR1 GTSNPN and CDR2 SVGIG come from the germline V gene (reference sequence). The CDR3 DNA sequence: TGTGCCTGGAGTCAGGGATCCAATCAGCCCCAGCATTTT. It is translated as CAWSQGSNQPQHF.

This chain connects TRBV7-6 to TRBJ2-5; 8 bases align to TRBD1. V trimming: 2 bases; J trimming: 5 bases; junction bases outside the gene matches: 10. The CDR3 totals 16 residues. Germline V gene lookup returns CDR1 SGHVS and CDR2 FNYEAQ. CDR3 sequence (DNA): TGTGCCAGCAGCTTACGCCGAGACAGGGGATATGAGACCCAGTACTTC. As protein: CASSLRRDRGYETQYF.